This T cell receptor (beta chain) is from a study of blood T cell repertoires in COVID-19. Sequencing was performed with immunoSEQ multiplex PCR; in TCRdb, only in-frame clones are kept and a portion is missing. The data hold fewer than 450,000 clones, with 88% observed a single time. This clone has a handful of counts. Other DNA sequences in the same sample also yield this CDR3. This receptor was taken from a woman under 30 who had recovered from COVID-19. Sample: PBMCs or T cells enriched from blood (not recorded which).

This chain's CDR3 is CASSRTGGNQPQHF. Written as DNA, the CDR3 is TGTGCCAGTAGTCGGACAGGGGGCAATCAGCCCCAGCATTTT. This chain links TRBV19 with TRBJ1-5; 9 bases match TRBD1. Germline values: CDR1 LNHDA, CDR2 SQIVND (reference sequence). This CDR3 has 14 residues. Trimming at V came to 5 bases and at J to 2 bases, leaving 1 base not matched to a gene.